The present TCR beta chain was sequenced within a study of CD8 T cells in ankylosing spondylitis. Points from the study as a whole: Matched synovial fluid from ankylosing spondylitis patients was reported to be enriched for disease-linked clones.

A remark on this clonotype: The antigen is not known.

The CDR3 runs 14 residues. CDR1 is SGDLS and CDR2 is YYNGEE in the germline V gene. V trimming: 0 bases; J trimming: 7 bases; junction bases outside the gene matches: 3. Each CDR3 protein is one row after TCRdb ran MiXCR on the 5' RACE reads. The sample lists about 310,000 distinct CDR3 sequences; roughly 20% were seen once. The genes are TRBV9 and TRBJ2-2, with 7 bases matching TRBD2. The sequenced sample consisted of blood, either unsorted or a sorted T cell fraction (not recorded which). The origin of this receptor is a female donor with ankylosing spondylitis or in good health (not recorded which). DNA of the CDR3: TGTGCCAGCAGCGTAGCTAGCGGTAACGGGGAGCTGTTTTTT. As protein: CASSVASGNGELFF.